The 23 T cell receptor beta chains below come from one sample, sequenced in a study of blood T cell repertoires in COVID-19. Data came from immunoSEQ multiplex PCR; TCRdb stores just in-frame clones and leaves some out. The data contain under 200,000 clones, approximately 87% of them singletons. The sample comprised peripheral blood. These receptors were obtained from a man between 40 and 49 years old with active or convalescent COVID-19.

This chain joins TRBV5-6 and TRBJ1-5; the match to TRBD1 covers 8 bases. CDR3 size: 16 residues. Germline CDR1 and CDR2: SGHDT and YYEEEE. Unmatched junction bases numbered 8, after V lost 4 bases and J lost 2 bases. The CDR3 nucleotides read TGTGCCAGCAGCCTCGGACAGGGAAAGGGCAATCAGCCCCAGCATTTT. This gives the protein CASSLGQGKGNQPQHF.

The rearrangement uses TRBV5-1 and TRBJ1-2, with a tentative D call TRBD1 (5 bases). The CDR3 extends over 14 amino acids. The V end lost 4 bases, the J end lost 0 bases, and 10 bases lay between the germline ends. Germline V gene lookup returns CDR1 SGHRS and CDR2 YFSETQ. CDR3 nucleotides: TGCGCCAGCAGCCCACCGACAGCTAACTATGGCTACACCTTC. Its protein is CASSPPTANYGYTF.

V is TRBV5-1 and J is TRBJ1-5; D unclear. V shed 4 bases and J shed 3 bases, with 14 bases lying between them. Germline CDR1 SGHRS, CDR2 YFSETQ. The CDR3 contains 15 residues. The chain's CDR3 is CASSPEPGFNQPQHF. The CDR3 DNA follows: TGCGCCAGCAGCCCTGAACCGGGGTTCAATCAGCCCCAGCATTTT. The full variable domain, completed using reference TRBV5-1 and TRBJ1-5, is KAGVTQTPRYLIKTRGQQVTLSCSPISGHRSVSWYQQTPGQGLQFLFEYFSETQRNKGNFPGRFSGRQFSNSRSEMNVSTLELGDSALYLCASSPEPGFNQPQHFGDGTRLSIL.

V is TRBV6-5 and J is TRBJ1-2; D remains unclear. There are 12 residues in the CDR3. The germline CDR1 and CDR2 sequences are MNHEY and SVGAGI. Trimming took 6 bases from V and 8 from J, leaving 13 bases between them. CDR3 DNA: TGTGCCAGCAGCCGAACGAGGATCGGCTACACCTTC. It translates to CASSRTRIGYTF.

The chain combines TRBV24-1 with TRBJ2-1; perhaps TRBD1 as D (7 bases). The ends were cut back, 4 bases at V and 5 bases at J, with 14 bases in the middle. CDR1 is KGHDR and CDR2 is SFDVKD in the germline V gene. The length of the CDR3 is 15 residues. For the CDR3, the DNA is TGTGCCACCAGTGACCCCAGGGGGGTAGACAATGAGCAGTTCTTC. Its protein is CATSDPRGVDNEQFF.

The rearrangement links TRBV4-3 to TRBJ1-6, with a weak D call TRBD1 (6 bases). Looked up from germline, CDR1 is LGHNA and CDR2 is YSLEER. Trimming pared 0 bases from V and 6 bases from J, leaving 12 bases between. The length of the CDR3 is 16 residues. In DNA, the CDR3 is TGCGCCAGCAGCCAAGATTGGGCCAGGGGTAATTCACCCCTCCACTTT. It encodes CASSQDWARGNSPLHF.

This clone was seen only a few times. The chain joins TRBV19 to TRBJ1-5, with a weak D call TRBD1 (5 bases). V was clipped by 6 bases and J by 2 bases, with 14 bases between them. The germline CDR1 and CDR2 sequences are LNHDA and SQIVND (reference sequence). This CDR3 has 15 residues. The DNA for the CDR3 is TGTGCCAGTAGGCTGGGGGGTGGAGGCAATCAGCCCCAGCATTTT. This translates into CASRLGGGGNQPQHF.

This chain links TRBV6-2 or TRBV6-3 with TRBJ2-2; possibly TRBD1 for D (6 bases). Trimming cost V 4 bases and J 0 bases, with 12 bases left between them. Germline V gives CDR1 MNHEY, CDR2 SVGEGT. The CDR3 length is 16 residues. CDR3: CASSSTGYSNTGELFF. The CDR3, as DNA: TGTGCCAGCAGTTCCACAGGGTATTCGAACACCGGGGAGCTGTTTTTT.

The rearrangement uses TRBV5-4 and TRBJ1-1; tentative D call: TRBD1 (5 bases). This CDR3 is built from 14 residues. CDR1 SGHNT and CDR2 YYREEE come from the germline V gene (reference sequence). V was shortened by 0 bases and J by 5 bases, with 11 bases between the two germline ends. The CDR3 DNA reads TGTGCCAGCAGCTTGGCCTTCGGGGGAACTGAAGCTTTCTTT. It translates to CASSLAFGGTEAFF.

V is TRBV9 and J is TRBJ2-2, with D unclear. Trimming removed 4 bases from V and 0 bases from J, with 10 bases in between. CDR3 length: 15 amino acids. CDR1 is SGDLS, CDR2 YYNGEE, per germline. This CDR3 reads CASSKTVSNTGELFF. The CDR3 DNA follows: TGTGCCAGCAGCAAAACTGTTTCGAACACCGGGGAGCTGTTTTTT.

The chain carries TRBV19 and TRBJ1-1, with D possibly matching TRBD1 (5 bases). Trimming shortened V by 7 bases and J by 3 bases, and 12 bases separated the two germline ends. This CDR3 spans 13 amino acids. CDR1 is LNHDA and CDR2 is SQIVND in the germline V gene (reference sequence). The CDR3 spells CASNHRLDTEAFF. The CDR3 DNA reads TGTGCCAGTAACCACAGGTTGGACACTGAAGCTTTCTTT.

The chain recombines TRBV5-1 with TRBJ2-3; 9 nucleotides align to TRBD1. Trimming removed 4 bases from V and 7 bases from J; junction bases left unmatched: 7. Per germline, CDR1 SGHRS and CDR2 YFSETQ. This CDR3 is built from 14 residues. CDR3 sequence reads: CASSAGTGMHTQYF. The CDR3 nucleotides read TGCGCCAGCAGCGCCGGGACAGGGATGCATACGCAGTATTTT. The entire variable domain, with the rest obtained from reference TRBV5-1 and TRBJ2-3, is as follows: KAGVTQTPRYLIKTRGQQVTLSCSPISGHRSVSWYQQTPGQGLQFLFEYFSETQRNKGNFPGRFSGRQFSNSRSEMNVSTLELGDSALYLCASSAGTGMHTQYFGPGTRLTVL.

This chain uses TRBV28 with TRBJ1-4, with D tentatively TRBD1 (6 bases). The CDR3 has 14 residues. Germline loops: CDR1 MDHEN, CDR2 SYDVKM. With 4 bases removed from V and 3 bases from J, the gap between germline ends came to 9 bases. CDR3 protein: CASSSQGSNEKLFF. The CDR3 bases are TGTGCCAGCAGTTCCCAGGGGTCTAATGAAAAACTGTTTTTT. Full variable domain (missing parts from reference TRBV28 and TRBJ1-4): DVKVTQSSRYLVKRTGEKVFLECVQDMDHENMFWYRQDPGLGLRLIYFSYDVKMKEKGDIPEGYSVSREKKERFSLILESASTNQTSMYLCASSSQGSNEKLFFGSGTQLSVL.

This clone appeared a single time. CDR3 DNA: TGCAGCGTTGATCACAGCGGGGGGCGGGCCTACAATGAGCAGTTCTTC. Translation gives CSVDHSGGRAYNEQFF. This chain uses TRBV29-1 with TRBJ2-1, with 9 bases aligning to TRBD2. The CDR3 consists of 16 residues. The V and J ends lost 3 bases and 2 bases, in that order; junction bases with no gene match: 8. Germline V gene data show CDR1 as SQVTM and CDR2 as ANQGSEA.

The chain uses TRBV27 and TRBJ2-3, with TRBD1 matching over 8 bases. Germline lookup yields CDR1 MNHEY and CDR2 SMNVEV (reference sequence). CDR3 length equals 14 residues. With V trimmed by 7 bases and J by 1 base, 4 bases remained unmatched. The CDR3, as DNA: TGTGCCAGCATCCCGGACAGGGGCACAGATACGCAGTATTTT. As protein: CASIPDRGTDTQYF.

The table lists this clone with a count of one. The chain is built from TRBV14 and TRBJ2-5, with TRBD1 matching 7 bases. Per germline, CDR1 SGHDN and CDR2 FVKESK. This CDR3 contains 16 residues. With 5 bases clipped from V and 4 bases from J, the junction kept 13 bases outside the gene matches. The CDR3 loop reads CASSFKGAARLETQYF. The CDR3 DNA reads TGTGCCAGCAGCTTTAAGGGGGCCGCACGGCTAGAGACCCAGTACTTC.

The chain uses TRBV6-5 and TRBJ2-7; tentatively, D is TRBD1 (6 bases). CDR1 MNHEY and CDR2 SVGAGI come from the germline V gene. The CDR3 has 15 amino acids. V was pared by 5 bases and J by 3 bases, with 17 bases between. CDR3 sequence reads: CASSRTATGIYEQYF. In DNA form, the CDR3 reads TGTGCCAGCAGTCGCACCGCTACAGGGATCTACGAGCAGTACTTC.

V is TRBV9 and J is TRBJ1-3; no clear D. From germline, CDR1 is SGDLS and CDR2 YYNGEE. The V and J ends lost 3 bases and 4 bases respectively, with 17 bases between them. The CDR3 is made up of 16 amino acids. As DNA, the CDR3 is TGTGCCAGCAGCGGCTGGGAGGCTCCGGAGGGAAACACCATATATTTT. This gives the protein CASSGWEAPEGNTIYF.

The V and J genes are TRBV6-2 or TRBV6-3 and TRBJ2-4, with 10 bases aligning to TRBD2. Losses at the gene ends were 5 bases for V and 11 bases for J; bases not matched to a gene: 3. Germline assignment: CDR1 MNHEY and CDR2 SVGEGT. The CDR3 covers 12 residues. CDR3 sequence: CASSTLAGVQYF. In DNA form, the CDR3 reads TGTGCCAGCAGTACCCTAGCGGGGGTTCAGTACTTC.

CDR3 region: CASRSASGLFNEQFF. The CDR3 DNA reads as TGTGCCAGCAGGAGCGCCAGCGGACTCTTCAATGAGCAGTTCTTC. The chain employs TRBV6-1 and TRBJ2-1; TRBD2 is a possible D gene (5 bases). Germline V gives CDR1 MNHNS, CDR2 SASEGT. V was shortened by 6 bases and J by 6 bases, with 18 bases between the two germline ends. CDR3 length: 15 amino acids.

The chain uses TRBV18 and TRBJ1-5; no reliable D call. Trimming cost V 0 bases and J 10 bases, with 13 bases left between them. Germline loops: CDR1 KGHSH, CDR2 LQKENI. The CDR3 totals 14 residues. The CDR3 sequence is CASSPPGEGNPQHF. The CDR3 region has the DNA TGTGCCAGCTCACCACCGGGAGAGGGTAATCCCCAGCATTTT.

CDR3 amino acids: CASSLQGAQSYGYTF. The CDR3 coding sequence is TGTGCCAGCAGTCTCCAGGGGGCGCAATCCTATGGCTACACCTTC. The chain recombines TRBV6-2 or TRBV6-3 with TRBJ1-2; 8 nucleotides match TRBD1. The CDR3 loop spans 15 amino acids. Germline V gene data show CDR1 as MNHEY and CDR2 as SVGEGT. Trimming at V came to 5 bases and at J to 4 bases, leaving 9 bases not matched to a gene.

The J gene is TRBJ1-2, the V gene TRBV29-1; perhaps TRBD1 as D (5 bases). The CDR3 length is 12 residues. Germline assignment: CDR1 SQVTM and CDR2 ANQGSEA. V was clipped by 6 bases and J by 6 bases, with 14 bases between them. The CDR3: CSVLGLTDGYTF. CDR3 nucleotides: TGCAGCGTCCTGGGACTGACTGATGGCTACACCTTC. Together with reference TRBV29-1 and TRBJ1-2, the CDR3 gives the full variable domain: SAVISQKPSRDICQRGTSLTIQCQVDSQVTMMFWYRQQPGQSLTLIATANQGSEATYESGFVIDKFPISRPNLTFSTLTVSNMSPEDSSIYLCSVLGLTDGYTFGSGTRLTVV.